One sample yielded the 31 T cell receptor beta chains listed below, sequenced in a study of long-term antiretroviral therapy in people with HIV. Investigators performed immunoSEQ version v3.0 at survey level. Using immunoSEQ multiplex PCR, the repertoire was profiled, and TCRdb retains in-frame clones only, with some absent. The table records 30,000 or so clones, approximately 86% of them present only once. This specimen was unsorted PBMCs, taken 3 years after starting antiretroviral therapy. The receptors originated from a man aged 40-50 years with HIV.

This chain connects TRBV6-5 to TRBJ2-1; D is undetermined. CDR3 length: 16 amino acids. Trimming took 0 bases from V and 0 from J, leaving 9 bases between them. Germline V gene lookup returns CDR1 MNHEY and CDR2 SVGAGI. The CDR3 DNA is TGTGCCAGCAGTTACTCTGGCACGAGCTCCTACAATGAGCAGTTCTTC. Translating it yields CASSYSGTSSYNEQFF.

This clone appeared a single time. The V call is TRBV20-1, the J call TRBJ1-1; D gene uncertain. Trimming took off 7 bases at V and 3 bases at J, with 9 bases between the two ends. Germline V gene lookup returns CDR1 DFQATT and CDR2 SNEGSKA (reference sequence). The CDR3 runs 11 residues. The chain's CDR3 is CSGVEHTEAFF. The CDR3 DNA sequence: TGCAGTGGCGTCGAGCACACTGAAGCTTTCTTT.

The gene calls are TRBV5-1 and TRBJ2-2; 7 bases map to TRBD1. V lost 5 bases to trimming and J lost 0 bases; unmatched junction nucleotides: 1. The CDR3 loop spans 14 amino acids. CDR1 is SGHRS and CDR2 is YFSETQ in the germline V gene. The CDR3 sequence: CASRGQANTGELFF. The CDR3 DNA sequence: TGCGCCAGCAGAGGACAGGCGAACACCGGGGAGCTGTTTTTT.

The chain joins TRBV29-1 to TRBJ2-7, with 8 bases identical to TRBD1. In germline, CDR1 is SQVTM, CDR2 ANQGSEA. The CDR3 has 15 residues. V was pared by 3 bases and J by 1 base, with 8 bases of the junction left unmatched. The CDR3 sequence: CSVDVRTGISYEQYF. The DNA for the CDR3 is TGCAGCGTTGACGTCCGGACAGGGATTTCCTACGAGCAGTACTTC.

For the CDR3, the DNA is TGCGCCAGCAGTGAGTGGACAGGTAACAATGAGCAGTTCTTC. Its protein is CASSEWTGNNEQFF. The V and J genes are TRBV10-1 and TRBJ2-1, with TRBD1 matching over 7 bases. Germline trimming cut 1 base from V and 5 bases from J; bases unmatched to any gene: 2. In germline, CDR1 is WNHNN, CDR2 SYGVQD (reference sequence). The CDR3 extends over 14 amino acids.

V is TRBV30 and J is TRBJ2-7, with D possibly matching TRBD2 (5 bases). The CDR3 covers 11 residues. Germline V gives CDR1 GTSNPN, CDR2 SVGIG (reference sequence). Between the trimmed V and J ends, which lost 4 bases and 5 bases, there was a span of 9 bases. CDR3 region: CAWNAGNEQYF. In nucleotides, the CDR3 is TGTGCCTGGAATGCCGGGAACGAGCAGTACTTC.

The CDR3 sequence is CASSLSRGDEQYF. CDR3 nucleotides: TGCGCCAGCAGCTTGAGCAGGGGCGACGAGCAGTACTTC. The J gene is TRBJ2-7, the V gene TRBV5-1; tentative D call: TRBD1 (6 bases). V lost 1 base, J lost 5 bases, and 10 bases lay in between. This CDR3 contains 13 residues. Per the germline V gene, CDR1 is SGHRS and CDR2 is YFSETQ.

The V call is TRBV19, the J call TRBJ2-1, with 7 positions matching TRBD1. This CDR3 comprises 13 residues. Looked up from germline, CDR1 is LNHDA and CDR2 is SQIVND (reference sequence). V gave up 5 bases and J gave up 6 bases; unmatched junction bases: 4. In nucleotides, the CDR3 is TGTGCCAGTAGTTCCGGGACAGTCAATGAGCAGTTCTTC. It yields the protein CASSSGTVNEQFF.

The V call is TRBV4-2, the J call TRBJ2-3; 8 positions match TRBD2. The germline CDR1 and CDR2 sequences are LGHNA and YNFKEQ. The ends lost 0 bases at V and 4 bases at J; junction bases unmatched: 6. The CDR3 has 16 amino acids. CDR3 sequence: CASSQEGTRGPDTQYF. In DNA, the CDR3 is TGTGCCAGCAGCCAAGAAGGGACTAGGGGCCCAGATACGCAGTATTTT.

The chain joins TRBV28 to TRBJ2-5; D ambiguous. Trimming removed 0 bases from V and 5 bases from J, with 4 bases in between. The germline CDR1 and CDR2 sequences are MDHEN and SYDVKM. The CDR3 extends over 12 amino acids. The CDR3 DNA sequence: TGTGCCAGCAGTTTATGGCAGGAGACCCAGTACTTC. Protein: CASSLWQETQYF.

This chain uses TRBV15 with TRBJ2-1; tentatively, D is TRBD2 (6 bases). Per germline, CDR1 LNHNV and CDR2 YYDKDF (reference sequence). This CDR3 region has 15 residues. V dropped 3 bases and J dropped 4 bases, with 13 bases sitting between them. DNA for the CDR3: TGTGCCACCAGCAGTAAAGGACTACAATACAATGAGCAGTTCTTC. As protein: CATSSKGLQYNEQFF. The full variable domain, completed using reference TRBV15 and TRBJ2-1, is DAMVIQNPRYQVTQFGKPVTLSCSQTLNHNVMYWYQQKSSQAPKLLFHYYDKDFNNEADTPDNFQSRRPNTSFCFLDIRSPGLGDTAMYLCATSSKGLQYNEQFFGPGTRLTVL.

The J gene is TRBJ2-1, the V gene TRBV4-1; 11 nucleotides align to TRBD2. Germline loops: CDR1 MGHRA, CDR2 YSYEKL. The CDR3 sequence is 16 residues long. Germline trimming cut 0 bases from V and 3 bases from J; bases unmatched to any gene: 1. The CDR3 loop reads CASSQEGTSGYNEQFF. The DNA for the CDR3 is TGCGCCAGCAGCCAAGAAGGGACTAGCGGCTACAATGAGCAGTTCTTC.

The chain uses TRBV15 and TRBJ2-1; weak D call: TRBD1 (6 bases). Germline CDR1 reads LNHNV; CDR2 reads YYDKDF (reference sequence). Trimming took off 1 base at V and 0 bases at J, with 16 bases between the two ends. The CDR3 sequence is 18 residues long. CDR3 nucleotides: TGTGCCACCAGCAGAGCTCTTAGGGACACCCTCTCCTACAATGAGCAGTTCTTC. Translation gives CATSRALRDTLSYNEQFF.

The chain has TRBV18 and TRBJ1-4, with D maybe TRBD1 (6 bases). The length of the CDR3 is 14 residues. The V gene's germline CDR1 is KGHSH and CDR2 LQKENI. V was cut by 2 bases and J by 8 bases, with 12 bases left in between. The DNA for the CDR3 is TGTGCCAGCTCACCATCAGGGGTAGGAGAAAAACTGTTTTTT. As protein: CASSPSGVGEKLFF.

The rearrangement uses TRBV7-9 and TRBJ1-1; D may be TRBD1 (5 bases). Germline CDR1 reads SEHNR; CDR2 reads FQNEAQ (reference sequence). The length of the CDR3 is 15 residues. V gave up 5 bases and J gave up 1 base, with 14 bases separating them. The CDR3 DNA reads as TGTGCCAGCAGCCTCGCAGGGTGGGGGAACACTGAAGCTTTCTTT. Protein: CASSLAGWGNTEAFF.

The chain combines TRBV5-1 with TRBJ1-1, with D uncertain. This CDR3 region has 15 residues. Germline values: CDR1 SGHRS, CDR2 YFSETQ. The ends were cut back, 4 bases at V and 0 bases at J, with 13 bases in the middle. The DNA of the CDR3 is TGCGCCAGCAGCCCGACCGTTAACTTGAACACTGAAGCTTTCTTT. This translates into CASSPTVNLNTEAFF.

DNA of the CDR3: TGTGCCAGCAGCCCAGACTGGAACAGGGACACTGAAGCTTTCTTT. It specifies CASSPDWNRDTEAFF. The J gene is TRBJ1-1, the V gene TRBV11-3; D is perhaps TRBD1 (6 bases). The CDR3 has 15 residues. The germline V and J ends were trimmed by 5 bases and 3 bases, with 16 bases remaining between them. Germline CDR1 SGHNT, CDR2 YENEEA.

The chain carries TRBV6-6 and TRBJ1-5; D might be TRBD1 (5 bases). The CDR3 contains 16 residues. The V end lost 0 bases, the J end lost 0 bases, and 9 bases lay between the germline ends. Germline CDR1 MNHNY, CDR2 SVGAGI (reference sequence). CDR3 region: CASSYSKGDSNQPQHF. CDR3 bases: TGTGCCAGCAGTTACTCAAAAGGGGATAGCAATCAGCCCCAGCATTTT.

The chain recombines TRBV29-1 with TRBJ1-4; D unresolved. This CDR3 comprises 13 residues. The V end was cut by 6 bases, the J end by 2 bases, with 10 bases between. Per germline, CDR1 SQVTM and CDR2 ANQGSEA. This CDR3 reads CSVETATNEKLFF. CDR3 DNA sequence: TGCAGCGTGGAGACTGCGACTAATGAAAAACTGTTTTTT.

The chain couples TRBV2 to TRBJ1-5; D is undetermined. The CDR3 covers 14 residues. Germline lookup yields CDR1 SNHLY and CDR2 FYNNEI. The V end lost 2 bases, the J end lost 4 bases, and 9 bases lay between the germline ends. CDR3 amino acids: CASSELPSNQPQHF. Here the CDR3 DNA reads TGTGCCAGCAGTGAACTTCCCTCAAATCAGCCCCAGCATTTT.

The CDR3 is CASSYGVNQPQHF. CDR3 coding DNA: TGTGCCAGCAGTTACGGAGTAAATCAGCCCCAGCATTTT. V is TRBV6-5 and J is TRBJ1-5; the D is unclear. Germline CDR1 and CDR2: MNHEY and SVGAGI. This CDR3 has 13 amino acids. With 2 bases removed from V and 4 bases from J, the gap between germline ends came to 6 bases.

With regard to this clone: One junction end does not reproduce the germline sequence, and a read error may be involved. This chain joins TRBV4-1 and TRBJ1-4, with a weak D call TRBD1 (6 bases). This CDR3 has 14 residues. Germline V gene data show CDR1 as MGHRA and CDR2 as YSYEKL. CDR3 sequence (DNA): TGCGCCAGCAGTCACAGGGACTCTTTGAACCAAAGAATTTTT. It translates to CASSHRDSLNQRIF.

The chain recombines TRBV19 with TRBJ1-6; D gene unclear. CDR1 LNHDA and CDR2 SQIVND come from the germline V gene (reference sequence). The CDR3 spans 15 residues. V was pared by 6 bases and J by 1 base, with 10 bases between. The CDR3 reads CASRWSGSYNSPLHF. The CDR3, as DNA: TGTGCCAGTAGATGGTCCGGGTCCTATAATTCACCCCTCCACTTT.

This chain links TRBV6-1 with TRBJ2-5; D is unresolved. Germline V gene lookup returns CDR1 MNHNS and CDR2 SASEGT. V lost 2 bases to trimming and J lost 3 bases, with 10 bases between them. This CDR3 has 14 amino acids. The CDR3 DNA reads TGTGCCAGCAGTGAATTGGACGGTAAAGAGACCCAGTACTTC. Protein product: CASSELDGKETQYF.

V and J are TRBV5-8 and TRBJ2-1; 7 nucleotides match TRBD1. Germline lookup yields CDR1 SGHTS and CDR2 YDEGEE. This CDR3 is built from 13 residues. V lost 4 bases to trimming and J lost 6 bases; unmatched junction nucleotides: 4. For the CDR3, the DNA is TGTGCCAGCAGCCAGGGGGATTTCAATGAGCAGTTCTTC. Encoded protein: CASSQGDFNEQFF.

V usage is TRBV4-1 and J usage is TRBJ2-3, with no clear D. Per germline, CDR1 MGHRA and CDR2 YSYEKL. CDR3 length: 14 residues. V gave up 1 base and J gave up 0 bases, with 5 bases separating them. The CDR3 sequence: CASSQGGSTDTQYF. The CDR3 DNA sequence: TGCGCCAGCAGCCAAGGCGGTAGCACAGATACGCAGTATTTT.

The genes are TRBV5-6 and TRBJ2-3; tentatively, D is TRBD2 (7 bases). Germline-derived CDR1 and CDR2 are SGHDT and YYEEEE. This CDR3 is built from 15 residues. V lost 3 bases and J 1 base, leaving 12 bases between the germline ends. CDR3 protein: CASSWGGRGTDTQYF. CDR3 DNA: TGTGCCAGCAGCTGGGGGGGCCGGGGCACAGATACGCAGTATTTT.

The chain recombines TRBV4-1 with TRBJ2-5; 9 bases are a match to TRBD2. Looked up from germline, CDR1 is MGHRA and CDR2 is YSYEKL. The trim removed 0 bases at V and 5 bases at J, leaving 4 bases unmatched. This CDR3 comprises 15 residues. The CDR3 sequence: CASSQDQTSGETQYF. As DNA, the CDR3 is TGCGCCAGCAGCCAAGATCAAACTAGCGGGGAGACCCAGTACTTC.

This clone was detected only a few times. The chain is built from TRBV2 and TRBJ1-5; the D is unclear. CDR1 is SNHLY, CDR2 FYNNEI, per germline. The CDR3 has 13 amino acids. V lost 1 base, J lost 7 bases, and 8 bases lay in between. The CDR3 DNA follows: TGTGCCAGCAGTGAAGAGGGAGGGCAGCCCCAGCATTTT. Amino acid sequence: CASSEEGGQPQHF. The entire variable domain, with the rest obtained from reference TRBV2 and TRBJ1-5, is as follows: EPEVTQTPSHQVTQMGQEVILRCVPISNHLYFYWYRQILGQKVEFLVSFYNNEISEKSEIFDDQFSVERPDGSNFTLKIRSTKLEDSAMYFCASSEEGGQPQHFGDGTRLSIL.

The V call is TRBV11-3, the J call TRBJ2-4; D tentatively fits TRBD1 or TRBD2 (5 bases each). This CDR3 region has 14 residues. Germline loops: CDR1 SGHNT, CDR2 YENEEA. Trimming left V 1 base short and J 1 base short, with 5 bases between. Written as DNA, the CDR3 is TGTGCCAGCAGCTTAGGGGGGGCCAAAAACATTCAGTACTTC. Translation gives CASSLGGAKNIQYF.

The rearrangement joins TRBV30 to TRBJ1-1; possibly TRBD1 for D (5 bases). Germline CDR1 is GTSNPN and CDR2 is SVGIG (reference sequence). Trimming removed 2 bases from V and 1 base from J, with 8 bases in between. This CDR3 spans 13 amino acids. In nucleotides, the CDR3 is TGTGCCTGGAGTATGGACAAGAACACTGAAGCTTTCTTT. This gives the protein CAWSMDKNTEAFF.